This T cell receptor (beta chain) came from a study of shared clonotypes between healthy human individuals (dated by TCRdb to the early 2020s). A note on the overall study: The cohort comprised two women and three men aged 18 to 49 years. Per donor, three plates each were used for CD4 naive and CD4 memory, two for CD8 naive, and one for CD8 memory. Blood TCR repertoires of roughly 5 healthy adults were deeply sequenced to estimate repertoire size and the extent of clonotype sharing between individuals. To increase sequencing depth and limit assay-specific biases, TCR repertoire library preparation and sequencing were carried out by different laboratories using diverse techniques. Per donor, leukapheresis produced somewhere between about 0.94 and 9 billion PBMCs.

Using the deep immunoSEQ assay, multiplex PCR amplified TCR CDR3 regions from genomic DNA. For each cell subset, the extracted genomic DNA was distributed evenly across all wells of several immunoSEQ 96-well plates, and each plate served as one replicate. For sorted subsets, each replicate PCR was loaded with approximately 200 ng genomic DNA, equivalent to approximately 27,000 T cell genomes. Purified libraries were measured with a Qubit 3.0 fluorometer, size-checked on a Bioanalyzer 2100, and measured again with the KAPA Library Quantification kit. Every immunoSEQ 96-well plate was sequenced on a dedicated single-read 150-cycle Illumina NextSeq 550 flow cell. As for the authors' bioinformatics: Because the immunoSEQ output included only junctional sequences and no quality scores, the filtering could not be the same as the filtering used for full-length reads. Sequences were annotated with PyIR, a Python wrapper for IgBLAST v1.9, and V/J genes and CDR3 were assigned using IMGT germline references. Reads were removed for weak V/J assignments (E-value above 1e-6), missing CDR3, stop codons, out-of-frame junctions, or ambiguous translated residues. V3J clonotypes were defined as sequences sharing the same inferred V gene, J gene, and CDR3 amino acid sequence. The percentage overlap between two repertoires was calculated by dividing the number of shared unique clonotypes by the size of the smaller repertoire. Three approaches were used to assess repertoire richness: RTK rarefaction, the Chao1 estimator, and Recon v2.1 estimates of unobserved clonotypes. OLGA was used to compute generation probabilities for all TCRbeta clonotypes that the gDNA method yielded from a handful of donors. TCRdb re-hosts the immuneACCESS table, in-frame sequences only. Its copies lack some clones; in the studies checked, an unresolved V gene accounts for under half of them, and the cause for the rest is not known. D and trimming come from the DNA, and the V and J calls and clone size come from that table. This sample holds some 2,000,000 clones; approximately 94% were observed only once. Of the sample, 0.13% falls within the top ten clones.

The donors were healthy, HIV-negative adults who had no recently reported acute infections or vaccinations. Only Caucasian adults living in Nashville, Tennessee, USA were represented among the donors. CD4+ T cells were enriched by magnetic negative selection, after which naive cells were positively selected on CD45RA and the negative fraction was taken as the memory subset. After blood collection by leukapheresis, PBMCs were isolated using Ficoll-Histopaque density gradient centrifugation and then cryopreserved in the vapor phase of liquid nitrogen. Analytical flow cytometry was used to check the purity and quantity of each magnetically sorted T cell population. From each sorted fraction, genomic DNA was isolated and quantified by UV absorbance on a Nanodrop 2000c. As regards this clone: The antigen it binds to is not known. The sample holds no much larger clone one base away, and base qualities are not on file.

The CDR3 numbers 13 residues from cysteine through phenylalanine. The retained sequence is limited to the CDR3, 39 bases, with the frame set at the first base. CDR1 and CDR2 are drawn from the germline V gene: ENHRY, SYGVKD. From V the trimming removes 8 bases and from J it removes 3 bases, while the gene matches leave 5 bases of the junction unaccounted for. Overall results and qualifications from the work: When four donors were compared, the shared fraction of clonotypes was 5% to 6.5% for naive CD4, around 3.6% for naive CD8, 2.3% for memory CD4, and 0.4% for memory CD8. Sampling was restricted to blood, and TCR repertoires in tissue are likely to differ from TCR repertoires in blood. Incomplete sequencing was indicated by rarefaction of sorted-subset datasets, despite the large sequencing depth. Pairwise subsampling indicated that sequencing depth was expected to affect the degree of clonotype sharing among donors. Compared with non-shared clonotypes, the clonotypes found in all four sorted-subset donors had higher generation probabilities. Naive subsets generally had larger estimated clonotype richness than memory subsets did. The genetic and exposure-history diversity represented was limited by the small number of donors.

The TCR sequence derives from a young man in good health. The chain was built from TRBV10-3 and TRBJ2-7, and TRBD2 matches 9 of the central bases. Sequenced: naive CD4+ T cells sorted from blood. The sample's cell subset or site, from its label and the paper: CD45RA+ positively selected. The bases read TGTGCCATCGATTCGACTAGCGGCTACGAGCAGTACTTC. It encodes CAIDSTSGYEQYF.